The 25 T cell receptor beta chains below were found in one sample sequenced in a study of blood T cell repertoires in COVID-19. Produced via immunoSEQ multiplex PCR; TCRdb's table is partial and in-frame only. Among fewer than 300,000 clones listed, 90% were seen once. What was sequenced was PBMCs or T cells enriched from blood (not recorded which). The receptors stem from a woman in her twenties or thirties who had recovered from COVID-19.

This clone was seen at least ten times. This chain joins TRBV19 and TRBJ1-1; no firm D call. V was clipped by 3 bases and J by 1 base, with 6 bases between them. Germline lookup yields CDR1 LNHDA and CDR2 SQIVND (reference sequence). CDR3 length: 13 amino acids. CDR3 DNA sequence: TGTGCCAGTAGTATCACTTGGAACACTGAAGCTTTCTTT. The encoded protein is CASSITWNTEAFF.

The V and J genes are TRBV9 and TRBJ1-1; D is perhaps TRBD1 (6 bases). Deletions cut 7 bases from V and 5 bases from J, with 12 bases between. The CDR3 sequence is 12 residues long. Per germline, CDR1 SGDLS and CDR2 YYNGEE. The CDR3 sequence: CASGGAHTEAFF. As DNA, the CDR3 is TGTGCCAGCGGGGGGGCGCATACTGAAGCTTTCTTT. Full variable domain (rest looked up from reference TRBV9 and TRBJ1-1): DSGVTQTPKHLITATGQRVTLRCSPRSGDLSVYWYQQSLDQGLQFLIQYYNGEERAKGNILERFSAQQFPDLHSELNLSSLELGDSALYFCASGGAHTEAFFGQGTRLTVV.

The V gene is TRBV6-5, the J gene TRBJ2-3, with D tentatively TRBD1 (6 bases). V was clipped by 2 bases and J by 2 bases, with 8 bases between them. CDR1 is MNHEY and CDR2 is SVGAGI in the germline V gene. The CDR3 length is 14 residues. This CDR3 is CASSYGQNTDTQYF. The CDR3 region has the DNA TGTGCCAGCAGTTACGGACAGAACACAGATACGCAGTATTTT.

This chain uses TRBV5-1 with TRBJ1-2, with D unresolved. CDR3 length equals 14 residues. Deletions cut 4 bases from V and 5 bases from J, with 15 bases between. CDR1 is SGHRS, CDR2 YFSETQ, per germline. The DNA for the CDR3 is TGCGCCAGCAGCCCCGCGGGAGGGCCATATGGCTACACCTTC. Translation: CASSPAGGPYGYTF.

The rearrangement joins TRBV11-2 to TRBJ2-1; weak D call: TRBD2 (6 bases). Germline V gene lookup returns CDR1 SGHAT and CDR2 FQNNGV. The CDR3 runs to 16 residues. Trimming cost V 3 bases and J 2 bases, with 14 bases left between them. The CDR3 spells CASSLDPGVAYNEQFF. Here the CDR3 DNA reads TGTGCCAGCAGCTTGGATCCGGGAGTCGCCTACAATGAGCAGTTCTTC.

The chain has TRBV11-2 and TRBJ2-2; 9 bases agree with TRBD2. The CDR3 runs to 16 residues. CDR1 and CDR2 from the germline V gene are SGHAT and FQNNGV. The V and J ends lost 6 bases and 6 bases, in that order; junction bases with no gene match: 11. CDR3 residues: CASSSTLAGFAGELFF. The CDR3 region has the DNA TGTGCCAGCAGTTCTACCCTAGCGGGATTCGCCGGGGAGCTGTTTTTT. The entire variable domain, with the rest obtained from reference TRBV11-2 and TRBJ2-2, is as follows: EAGVAQSPRYKIIEKRQSVAFWCNPISGHATLYWYQQILGQGPKLLIQFQNNGVVDDSQLPKDRFSAERLKGVDSTLKIQPAKLEDSAVYLCASSSTLAGFAGELFFGEGSRLTVL.

The gene calls are TRBV9 and TRBJ2-3; 8 nucleotides line up with TRBD2. The CDR3 is made up of 15 amino acids. Germline CDR1 is SGDLS and CDR2 is YYNGEE. V gave up 8 bases and J gave up 0 bases; unmatched junction bases: 8. This CDR3 reads CASELAGPSTDTQYF. The CDR3 nucleotides read TGTGCCAGTGAGCTAGCGGGTCCTAGCACAGATACGCAGTATTTT.

This clone has only a few counts. This chain connects TRBV28 to TRBJ1-1; the match to TRBD1 covers 7 bases. Germline CDR1 MDHEN, CDR2 SYDVKM. The CDR3 spans 15 residues. V was clipped by 8 bases and J by 0 bases; unmatched bases: 9. CDR3 residues: CASPRTGALNTEAFF. Here the CDR3 DNA reads TGTGCCAGCCCTCGGACAGGAGCTTTGAACACTGAAGCTTTCTTT.

This rearrangement joins TRBV3-1 (or the pseudogene TRBV3-2) to TRBJ2-5, with 9 bases that match TRBD1. This CDR3 spans 15 amino acids. Trimming took 2 bases from V and 9 from J; bases not matched to a gene: 10. Germline CDR1 reads LGHDT; CDR2 reads YNNKEL (reference sequence). The CDR3 DNA follows: TGTGCCAGCAGCCAAAACGACGGGACAGGGAGGTCCCAGTACTTC. Its protein is CASSQNDGTGRSQYF.

The chain employs TRBV14 and TRBJ2-1; TRBD2 agrees at 10 bases. Germline lookup yields CDR1 SGHDN and CDR2 FVKESK. This CDR3 comprises 14 residues. The junction had 6 bases not matched to a gene; V was cut back by 4 bases and J by 9 bases. This CDR3 reads CASSPSGLAIEQFF. In DNA, the CDR3 is TGTGCCAGCAGCCCTTCGGGACTAGCGATTGAGCAGTTCTTC.

This rearrangement joins TRBV9 to TRBJ2-2; TRBD1 matches 11 bases. The CDR3 contains 16 residues. J lost 6 bases, V lost 3 bases, and 7 bases had no gene match. CDR1 and CDR2 (germline): SGDLS, YYNGEE. The CDR3 DNA reads as TGTGCCAGCAGCGACCGGGACAGGGGGATTGCCGGGGAGCTGTTTTTT. Amino acids: CASSDRDRGIAGELFF.

The rearrangement links TRBV10-2 to TRBJ1-5, with 8 bases that match TRBD1. J lost 7 bases, V lost 2 bases, and 10 bases had no gene match. The CDR3 is 16 amino acids. Germline CDR1 WSHSY, CDR2 SAAADI. CDR3 amino acids: CASSETNRGLGQPQHF. CDR3 DNA: TGCGCCAGCAGTGAGACAAACAGGGGGTTGGGCCAGCCCCAGCATTTT.

V usage is TRBV4-3 and J usage is TRBJ2-2, with D maybe TRBD2 (6 bases). V shed 0 bases and J shed 8 bases, with 10 bases lying between them. The CDR3 runs to 14 residues. Germline-derived CDR1 and CDR2 are LGHNA and YSLEER. CDR3 loop: CASSQDPGVGELFF. The CDR3 DNA follows: TGCGCCAGCAGCCAAGACCCGGGGGTAGGGGAGCTGTTTTTT.

V usage is TRBV2 and J usage is TRBJ2-1; 8 bases are shared with TRBD2. This CDR3 comprises 14 residues. The germline V gene encodes CDR1 SNHLY and CDR2 FYNNEI. Trimming at V came to 4 bases and at J to 6 bases, leaving 5 bases not matched to a gene. DNA of the CDR3: TGTGCCAGCAGTGTTTCTAGCGGGCGCAATGAGCAGTTCTTC. It codes for CASSVSSGRNEQFF. The full variable domain, rest sourced from reference TRBV2 and TRBJ2-1, is EPEVTQTPSHQVTQMGQEVILRCVPISNHLYFYWYRQILGQKVEFLVSFYNNEISEKSEIFDDQFSVERPDGSNFTLKIRSTKLEDSAMYFCASSVSSGRNEQFFGPGTRLTVL.

This sequence joins TRBV20-1 and TRBJ2-3, with 11 bases lining up with TRBD2. This CDR3 comprises 16 residues. V lost 3 bases, J lost 0 bases, and 5 bases stayed unmatched. Germline V CDR1 and CDR2: DFQATT, SNEGSKA (reference sequence). CDR3 amino acids: CSASVAGGSSTDTQYF. CDR3 DNA: TGCAGTGCTAGTGTAGCGGGAGGGTCTAGCACAGATACGCAGTATTTT.

The rearrangement links TRBV6-5 to TRBJ1-4, with no clear D. Deletions cut 7 bases from V and 0 bases from J, with 6 bases between. This CDR3 region has 13 residues. In germline, CDR1 is MNHEY, CDR2 SVGAGI. CDR3 nucleotides: TGTGCCAGCACGGGGACAACTAATGAAAAACTGTTTTTT. This translates into CASTGTTNEKLFF.

This clone has only one observation. V gene TRBV6-2 or TRBV6-3 combines with J gene TRBJ2-1; TRBD2 matches 9 bases. The CDR3 extends over 15 amino acids. Germline V gene data show CDR1 as MNHEY and CDR2 as SVGEGT. The J segment lost 4 bases and the V segment lost 6 bases, leaving 7 bases of the junction unmatched. The CDR3 reads CASSQLAGSYNEQFF. The CDR3 nucleotides are TGTGCCAGCAGCCAACTAGCGGGTTCTTACAATGAGCAGTTCTTC.

The V gene is TRBV28, the J gene TRBJ1-3; 7 positions agree with TRBD1. CDR3 length: 14 amino acids. Germline V lookup: CDR1 MDHEN, CDR2 SYDVKM. With V trimmed by 5 bases and J by 6 bases, 7 bases remained unmatched. The CDR3 region has the DNA TGTGCCAGCAGTGAACAGGGGCAAGAAAACACCATATATTTT. It encodes CASSEQGQENTIYF.

This chain uses TRBV4-1 with TRBJ1-3; 8 nucleotides agree with TRBD1. Germline assignment: CDR1 MGHRA and CDR2 YSYEKL. The CDR3 totals 17 residues. V dropped 2 bases and J dropped 0; count of bases not matched to a gene: 6. This CDR3 is CASSQPRTGNSGNTIYF. The CDR3 DNA reads TGCGCCAGCAGCCAACCGCGGACAGGGAACTCTGGAAACACCATATATTTT.

As concerns this clone: Distinct nucleotide sequences in the sample also encode this CDR3. The chain combines TRBV11-3 with TRBJ2-7; no definite D call. Germline assignment: CDR1 SGHNT and CDR2 YENEEA. CDR3 size: 13 residues. The V gene lost 6 bases and the J gene lost 1 base, with 10 bases spanning the gap. Here the CDR3 DNA reads TGTGCCAGCAGTCGAACAGTGTCCTACGAGCAGTACTTC. Its protein is CASSRTVSYEQYF.

This sequence joins TRBV28 and TRBJ1-5; 10 bases agree with TRBD1. This CDR3 contains 15 residues. The germline CDR1 and CDR2 sequences are MDHEN and SYDVKM. V dropped 5 bases and J dropped 4; count of bases not matched to a gene: 5. The CDR3, as DNA: TGTGCCAGCAGTGGAGGGGGACAGGGGAATCAGCCCCAGCATTTT. It translates to CASSGGGQGNQPQHF.

This chain connects TRBV7-3 to TRBJ2-3, with TRBD2 matching over 9 bases. Losses at the gene ends were 1 base for V and 5 bases for J; bases not matched to a gene: 7. This CDR3 is 16 amino acids long. CDR1 and CDR2 (germline): SGHTA, FQGTGA. The CDR3 sequence: CASSLMGSGSGDTQYF. In nucleotides, the CDR3 is TGTGCCAGCAGCTTAATGGGTAGCGGGAGTGGAGATACGCAGTATTTT.

A single count supports this clone. The genes are TRBV19 and TRBJ2-7; the D is unclear. V was shortened by 5 bases and J by 3 bases, with 8 bases between the two germline ends. The germline CDR1 and CDR2 sequences are LNHDA and SQIVND (reference sequence). The CDR3 runs 12 residues. CDR3 coding DNA: TGTGCCAGTAGTGCCGAGAGCTACGAGCAGTACTTC. Amino acids: CASSAESYEQYF.

The chain combines TRBV15 with TRBJ2-7, with D tentatively TRBD1 (6 bases). The length of the CDR3 is 16 residues. Between the trimmed V and J ends, which lost 0 bases and 3 bases, there was a span of 15 bases. Germline V gene data show CDR1 as LNHNV and CDR2 as YYDKDF (reference sequence). CDR3 sequence reads: CATSRDQGSHLYEQYF. The CDR3 DNA is TGTGCCACCAGCAGAGATCAGGGGAGCCACCTCTACGAGCAGTACTTC.

The chain combines TRBV28 with TRBJ2-2, with 12 bases aligning to TRBD1. The CDR3 loop spans 15 amino acids. The V gene's germline CDR1 is MDHEN and CDR2 SYDVKM. The V gene end was trimmed by 3 bases and the J gene end by 8 bases; junction bases not matched to a gene: 4. CDR3 in DNA: TGTGCCAGCAGTTTTGGGACAGGGGGCCAGGGGGAGCTGTTTTTT. It codes for CASSFGTGGQGELFF.